This T cell receptor beta chain was profiled in a study of metastatic and nonmetastatic thyroid tumors. This CDR3 spans 16 amino acids. CDR1 is MDHEN, CDR2 SYDVKM, per germline. V lost 1 base to trimming and J lost 4 bases, with 15 bases between them. This clone was observed at least ten times. MiXCR reprocessed the PCR reads for TCRdb. The table includes some 23,000 clones, approximately 11% detected once. Thyroid surgery had not been preceded by any treatment in any patient. The receptor comes from a female donor with papillary thyroid cancer or a benign thyroid nodule (not recorded which). Some clones in this sample may be carry-over from other donors' samples. V and J are TRBV28 and TRBJ2-3; no firm D call. Source material: blood. CDR3 sequence (DNA): TGTGCCAGCAGTTTATCGTCTCTATCAAAGGCAGATACGCAGTATTTT. It specifies CASSLSSLSKADTQYF.